Listed below are T cell receptor beta chains from one sample, sequenced in a study of post-analysis software for immune sequencing data. TCRdb ran MiXCR on the PCR reads and lists one entry per CDR3 protein. The data show hundreds of thousands of distinct CDR3 sequences, approximately 59% seen once. Sequencing used blood. These receptors were obtained from a girl under 10 years old with multiple sclerosis. Each CDR3 is given with its conserved first and last residue. The order of the fields is clone size, J gene, V gene, D gene, CDR3 protein, CDR3 DNA. The D gene is left open where the match is weak. Clone size is given for some rows only: seen once, a few or many times, or a class if the clone is expanded.

size: .
J: TRBJ2-1
V: TRBV29-1
D: .
CDR3: CSVGHLLVPREQFF
DNA: TGCAGCGTTGGACATCTGCTAGTCCCTCGTGAGCAGTTCTTC

size: .
J: TRBJ1-1
V: TRBV9
D: .
CDR3: CASSVEAGRNWNTEAFF
DNA: TGTGCCAGCAGCGTAGAGGCAGGCCGAAACTGGAACACTGAAGCTTTCTTT

size: few
J: TRBJ2-3
V: TRBV20-1
D: .
CDR3: CSARGPTDTQYF
DNA: TGCAGTGCTAGAGGCCCGACAGATACGCAGTATTTT

size: few
J: TRBJ2-1
V: TRBV10-3
D: .
CDR3: CAISDELSSYNEQFF
DNA: TGTGCCATCAGTGACGAGCTTAGCTCCTACAATGAGCAGTTCTTC

size: .
J: TRBJ1-1
V: TRBV20-1
D: .
CDR3: CSARAGWGTEAFF
DNA: TGCAGTGCTAGGGCAGGGTGGGGCACTGAAGCTTTCTTT

size: .
J: TRBJ2-5
V: TRBV9
D: TRBD2
CDR3: CASSGGLAGVQETQYF
DNA: TGTGCCAGCAGCGGGGGACTAGCGGGGGTCCAAGAGACCCAGTACTTC

size: .
J: TRBJ2-3
V: TRBV7-9
D: .
CDR3: CASSPAGLGTDTQYF
DNA: TGTGCCAGCAGCCCAGCCGGACTGGGCACAGATACGCAGTATTTT

size: .
J: TRBJ2-1
V: TRBV19
D: .
CDR3: CASSEDPSGPAPYNEQFF
DNA: TGTGCCAGTAGTGAAGATCCGAGCGGCCCGGCTCCCTACAATGAGCAGTTCTTC

size: .
J: TRBJ1-6
V: TRBV20-1
D: .
CDR3: CSAQTGRASYNSPLHF
DNA: TGCAGTGCCCAAACGGGGAGAGCGTCCTATAATTCACCCCTCCACTTT

size: few
J: TRBJ2-1
V: TRBV10-3
D: .
CDR3: CAIMSGSSRDEQFF
DNA: TGTGCCATCATGAGCGGGTCCTCCCGGGATGAGCAGTTCTTC

size: few
J: TRBJ2-3
V: TRBV4-2
D: TRBD1
CDR3: CASSPQTGARDTDTQYF
DNA: TGTGCCAGCAGCCCCCAGACAGGGGCCCGAGACACAGATACGCAGTATTTT

size: few
J: TRBJ2-5
V: TRBV6-2/TRBV6-3
D: .
CDR3: CASSYSEGQETQYF
DNA: TGTGCCAGCAGTTACTCCGAAGGACAAGAGACCCAGTACTTC

size: .
J: TRBJ2-1
V: TRBV7-9
D: TRBD1
CDR3: CASSRRDRASNEQFF
DNA: TGTGCCAGCAGCAGGCGGGACAGGGCGTCCAATGAGCAGTTCTTC

size: few
J: TRBJ2-3
V: TRBV6-5
D: .
CDR3: CASKRGSLADTQYF
DNA: TGTGCCAGCAAAAGGGGCAGCCTCGCAGATACGCAGTATTTT

size: .
J: TRBJ1-2
V: TRBV5-1
D: TRBD1
CDR3: CASSLAWVVRDRGDGYTF
DNA: TGCGCCAGCAGCTTGGCCTGGGTAGTCCGCGACAGGGGCGATGGCTACACCTTC

size: .
J: TRBJ2-1
V: TRBV2
D: .
CDR3: CASSAASSYNEQFF
DNA: TGTGCCAGCAGTGCGGCCAGCTCCTACAATGAGCAGTTCTTC

size: .
J: TRBJ2-3
V: TRBV24-1
D: .
CDR3: CATSDLQADTQYF
DNA: TGTGCCACCAGTGATTTGCAAGCAGATACGCAGTATTTT

size: .
J: TRBJ1-2
V: TRBV29-1
D: .
CDR3: CSVVEALDYGYTF
DNA: TGCAGCGTTGTGGAGGCCCTCGACTATGGCTACACCTTC

size: few
J: TRBJ2-1
V: TRBV15
D: .
CDR3: CATSRGRGAYNEQFF
DNA: TGTGCCACCAGCAGAGGACGGGGGGCTTACAATGAGCAGTTCTTC

size: few
J: TRBJ2-1
V: TRBV7-7
D: TRBD2
CDR3: CASSAGTSWFF
DNA: TGTGCCAGCAGCGCCGGGACTAGCTGGTTCTTC

size: few
J: TRBJ2-6
V: TRBV6-1
D: TRBD1
CDR3: CASSALPGQGTGANVLTF
DNA: TGTGCCAGCAGTGCCCTACCGGGACAGGGGACTGGGGCCAACGTCCTGACTTTC

size: few
J: TRBJ1-6
V: TRBV5-1
D: .
CDR3: CASSSSESPLHF
DNA: TGCGCCAGCAGCTCATCTGAATCACCCCTCCACTTT

size: .
J: TRBJ2-5
V: TRBV20-1
D: TRBD1
CDR3: CSVETEGQGQETQYF
DNA: TGCAGTGTTGAAACGGAGGGACAGGGGCAAGAGACCCAGTACTTC

size: .
J: TRBJ1-3
V: TRBV10-2
D: .
CDR3: CATVSGNSGNTIYF
DNA: TGCGCCACCGTGTCTGGGAACTCTGGAAACACCATATATTTT

size: few
J: TRBJ1-2
V: TRBV3-1
D: .
CDR3: CASSQGQGFNYGYTF
DNA: TGTGCCAGCAGCCAAGGGCAGGGGTTTAACTATGGCTACACCTTC

size: few
J: TRBJ2-2
V: TRBV2
D: TRBD2
CDR3: CASSASRLAGNTGELFF
DNA: TGTGCCAGCAGTGCTTCCCGACTAGCGGGTAACACCGGGGAGCTGTTTTTT

size: .
J: TRBJ1-2
V: TRBV12-3/TRBV12-4
D: .
CDR3: CASSIGLGWRYGYTF
DNA: TGTGCCAGCAGTATTGGCCTTGGGTGGCGCTATGGCTACACCTTC

size: .
J: TRBJ2-3
V: TRBV29-1
D: TRBD2
CDR3: CSVLREGDTQYF
DNA: TGCAGCGTTCTCCGGGAGGGGGATACGCAGTATTTT